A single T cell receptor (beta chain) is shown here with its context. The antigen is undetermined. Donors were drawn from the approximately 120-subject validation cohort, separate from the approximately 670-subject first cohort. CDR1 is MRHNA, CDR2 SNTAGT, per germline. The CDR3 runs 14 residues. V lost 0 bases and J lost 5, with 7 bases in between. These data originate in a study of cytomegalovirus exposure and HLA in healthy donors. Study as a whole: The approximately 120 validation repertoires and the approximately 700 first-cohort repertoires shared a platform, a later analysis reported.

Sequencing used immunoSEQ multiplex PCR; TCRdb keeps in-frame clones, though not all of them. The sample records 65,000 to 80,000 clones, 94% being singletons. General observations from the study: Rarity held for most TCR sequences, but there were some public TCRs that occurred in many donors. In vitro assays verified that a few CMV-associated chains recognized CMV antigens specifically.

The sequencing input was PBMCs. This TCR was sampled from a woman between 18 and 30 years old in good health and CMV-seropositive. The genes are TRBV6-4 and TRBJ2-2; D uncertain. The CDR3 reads CASSDSGETGELFF. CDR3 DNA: TGTGCCAGCAGTGACTCGGGCGAAACCGGGGAGCTGTTTTTT.